This T cell receptor (beta chain) derives from a study of cytomegalovirus exposure and HLA in healthy donors. Study results and limitations: According to an earlier analysis, most TCR beta V segments yielded productive rearrangements about 87% or about 30% of the time. HLA alleles showed associations with some 17,000 TCR beta sequences in a later analysis, at a 0.05 false discovery rate.

On this clone itself: Its antigen is unidentified.

Germline V gene lookup returns CDR1 KGHSH and CDR2 LQKENI. CDR3 length equals 16 residues. Between the trimmed V and J ends, which lost 2 bases and 6 bases, there was a span of 20 bases. Vbeta (60) and Jbeta (13) primers were used in the PCR. TCRdb's table, derived via immunoSEQ multiplex PCR, lists solely in-frame clones and lacks some. The sample holds tens of thousands of clones. The genes are TRBV18 and TRBJ2-7; possible D gene TRBD2, 6 bases. Sequenced: PBMCs. This TCR was recovered from a woman in her forties in good health and CMV-seropositive. CDR3 in amino acids: CASSPEFSGRAGEQYF. The CDR3 DNA reads as TGTGCCAGCTCACCAGAGTTTAGCGGCAGGGCGGGCGAGCAGTACTTC. The full variable domain, rest sourced from reference TRBV18 and TRBJ2-7, is NAGVMQNPRHLVRRRGQEARLRCSPMKGHSHVYWYRQLPEEGLKFMVYLQKENIIDESGMPKERFSAEFPKEGPSILRIQQVVRGDSAAYFCASSPEFSGRAGEQYFGPGTRLTVT.